This T cell receptor beta chain is from a study of blood T cell repertoires in COVID-19. For the study at large: Material from acute and convalescent COVID-19 was sourced from the United States, Italy and Spain. In each case, the material was cDNA or gDNA derived from T cells, B-cell-depleted T cells, or PBMCs.

Original data processing: Reference gene primer amplification yielded estimated nucleated cell counts. Some clones are missing from TCRdb's copy, which holds only in-frame ones; the method was immunoSEQ multiplex PCR. That table furnishes V, J and clone size, whereas the DNA furnished D and trimming. The table shows about 260,000 clones, with roughly 83% occurring only once. The length of the CDR3 is 16 residues. The V and J ends lost 4 bases and 1 base, in that order; junction bases with no gene match: 4. CDR1 and CDR2 (germline): SGHRS, YFSETQ. With regard to this clone: The same CDR3 arises from other DNA sequences in this sample as well.

V is TRBV5-1 and J is TRBJ2-3; 12 bases are a match to TRBD2. What was sequenced was peripheral blood. This clonotype was obtained from a man aged 60 to 69 who had recovered from COVID-19. CDR3 in amino acids: CASSPRTSGGTDTQYF. The CDR3 region has the DNA TGCGCCAGCAGCCCTAGGACTAGCGGGGGCACAGATACGCAGTATTTT. The variable domain in full, completed from reference TRBV5-1 and TRBJ2-3, reads KAGVTQTPRYLIKTRGQQVTLSCSPISGHRSVSWYQQTPGQGLQFLFEYFSETQRNKGNFPGRFSGRQFSNSRSEMNVSTLELGDSALYLCASSPRTSGGTDTQYFGPGTRLTVL.